Detailed here is one TCR beta chain. V was pared by 0 bases and J by 4 bases, with 12 bases of the junction left unmatched. Germline-derived CDR1 and CDR2 are LGHNA and YNFKEQ. This CDR3 is 18 amino acids long. This sample stems from a study of blood T cell repertoires in COVID-19. The repertoire was sequenced with immunoSEQ multiplex PCR; TCRdb's copy has only in-frame clones and lacks some. The sample holds 100,000 to 110,000 clones, around 88% seen once. The source is a human donor in a cohort sampled during active COVID-19. The genes are TRBV4-2 and TRBJ2-3; 8 bases are shared with TRBD2. The sample taken for sequencing was peripheral blood. DNA for the CDR3: TGTGCCAGCAGCCAAGAAGCTTCCTTAGCGGGAAGTCCAGATACGCAGTATTTT. It codes for CASSQEASLAGSPDTQYF.